The following is a T cell receptor (beta chain) sequence with its context. Sequencing was performed with immunoSEQ multiplex PCR; in TCRdb, only in-frame clones are kept and a portion is missing. The sample records 350,000 to 500,000 clones, about 88% being singletons. Across about two dozen US areas, participants ranged in age from about 18 to 100 years. This record comes from a study of blood T cell repertoires in COVID-19. At the level of the study: COVID-19 samples collected from the United States, Italy and Spain covered acute and convalescent phases. From T cells, B-cell-depleted T cells, or PBMCs came the material, which was cDNA or gDNA.

Trimming stripped 2 bases from V and 4 bases from J, with 12 bases between. Germline lookup yields CDR1 SGDLS and CDR2 YYNGEE. This CDR3 contains 14 residues. Material: PBMCs or T cells enriched from blood (not recorded which). This TCR was recovered from a woman aged 18-30 years who had been exposed to COVID-19. The V gene is TRBV9, the J gene TRBJ1-1; D uncertain. CDR3 sequence reads: CASSVGNSITEAFF. CDR3 in DNA: TGTGCCAGCAGCGTCGGGAATAGTATCACTGAAGCTTTCTTT.